These T cell receptor beta chains were read from a single sample in a study of cytomegalovirus exposure and HLA in healthy donors. Method: immunoSEQ multiplex PCR; TCRdb's copy keeps in-frame clones and lacks some. Of 160,000 or so clones in the sample, 70% to 90% were seen once. Sequencing was done on a sample of PBMCs. The receptors originated from a woman aged 18-35 years in good health and CMV-seronegative. The CDR3 runs from the conserved cysteine through the conserved F or W. D genes are given only for firm matches. Clone size, where shown, is once, few, many, or a class for clones that have expanded.

TRBV28	NA	TRBJ2-3	TRBD2	CASSALAGATDTQYF	TGTGCCAGCAGTGCCTTAGCGGGAGCCACAGATACGCAGTATTTT
TRBV27	NA	TRBJ2-7	TRBD1	CASSYRGPDEQYF	TGTGCCAGCAGTTACAGGGGGCCGGACGAGCAGTACTTC
TRBV19	NA	TRBJ2-3	TRBD1	CATSWSGGDLSPQYF	TGTGCCACCAGTTGGTCAGGGGGCGACCTCTCTCCGCAGTATTTT
TRBV6-5	NA	TRBJ2-7	TRBD1	CASNAGQGNEQYF	TGTGCCAGCAACGCGGGACAGGGGAACGAGCAGTACTTC
TRBV11-2	NA	TRBJ2-7	NA	CASRRLDSYEQYF	TGTGCCAGCCGGAGACTGGACTCCTACGAGCAGTACTTC
TRBV2	few	TRBJ1-1	NA	CASGRGNTEAFF	TGTGCCAGCGGTCGGGGAAACACTGAAGCTTTCTTT
TRBV5-4	NA	TRBJ2-2	TRBD2	CASSFGAGGRTGELFF	TGTGCCAGCAGCTTCGGGGCGGGGGGTCGGACCGGGGAGCTGTTTTTT
TRBV7-9	NA	TRBJ2-5	TRBD1	CASSTFDRAGETQYF	TGTGCCAGCAGCACCTTCGACAGGGCGGGAGAGACCCAGTACTTC
TRBV30	NA	TRBJ2-7	TRBD1	CAWGGPGQELYEQYF	TGTGCCTGGGGAGGTCCGGGACAGGAGCTCTACGAGCAGTACTTC
TRBV2	NA	TRBJ1-1	TRBD1	CASQLFTGGFSNTEAFF	TGTGCCAGCCAGCTCTTCACAGGGGGGTTCAGTAACACTGAAGCTTTCTTT
TRBV5-1	NA	TRBJ1-2	TRBD1	CASSSDRGLDGYTF	TGCGCCAGCAGCTCCGACAGGGGGCTAGACGGCTACACCTTC
TRBV9	NA	TRBJ1-1	NA	CASSPRGGFWTEAFF	TGTGCCAGCAGCCCGAGGGGGGGTTTTTGGACTGAAGCTTTCTTT
TRBV28	NA	TRBJ2-3	NA	CASSFRQLYTDTQYF	TGTGCCAGCAGTTTCCGACAGCTCTACACAGATACGCAGTATTTT
TRBV14	few	TRBJ2-3	NA	CASSPRQPLDTQYF	TGTGCCAGCAGCCCCCGACAGCCCTTGGATACGCAGTATTTT
TRBV28	NA	TRBJ2-1	NA	CASSLNYNEQFF	TGTGCCAGCAGCCTAAACTACAATGAGCAGTTCTTC
TRBV28	NA	TRBJ1-5	NA	CASSLRAGNGPQHF	TGTGCCAGCAGTTTACGGGCAGGGAATGGGCCCCAGCATTTT
TRBV5-1	NA	TRBJ1-2	NA	CASRQDLNYGYTF	TGCGCCAGCAGACAGGACCTTAACTATGGCTACACCTTC
TRBV11-2	NA	TRBJ2-2	NA	CASSLAPLNTGELFF	TGTGCCAGCAGCTTGGCACCACTAAACACCGGGGAGCTGTTTTTT
TRBV28	NA	TRBJ1-2	TRBD1	CASNEGGLGGYGYTF	TGTGCCAGCAACGAAGGGGGCTTAGGGGGCTATGGCTACACCTTC
TRBV7-2	NA	TRBJ2-3	NA	CASSLGLPSDTQYF	TGTGCCAGCAGCTTAGGACTTCCGTCGGATACGCAGTATTTT
TRBV28	NA	TRBJ1-1	NA	CASSLVSANTEAFF	TGTGCCAGCAGTTTGGTCAGTGCGAACACTGAAGCTTTCTTT
TRBV9	NA	TRBJ2-3	NA	CASSESPGAYTDTQYF	TGTGCCAGCAGCGAATCACCAGGGGCCTACACAGATACGCAGTATTTT
TRBV28	NA	TRBJ1-5	TRBD1	CASSPGQGYQPQHF	TGTGCCAGCAGCCCTGGACAGGGATATCAGCCCCAGCATTTT
TRBV9	NA	TRBJ2-1	TRBD2	CASSVAGLAGSEQFF	TGTGCCAGCAGCGTAGCTGGACTAGCGGGATCTGAGCAGTTCTTC
TRBV27	once	TRBJ2-2	TRBD2	CASSLSGLAGLNTGELFF	TGTGCCAGCAGTTTATCCGGACTAGCGGGATTGAACACCGGGGAGCTGTTTTTT
TRBV6-1	NA	TRBJ2-7	TRBD2	CASSEGLAGDYEQYF	TGTGCCAGCAGTGAGGGTCTAGCGGGGGACTACGAGCAGTACTTC
TRBV18	NA	TRBJ1-1	NA	CASSPQGDPCPFF	TGTGCCAGCTCACCACAGGGAGATCCTTGTCCCTTCTTT